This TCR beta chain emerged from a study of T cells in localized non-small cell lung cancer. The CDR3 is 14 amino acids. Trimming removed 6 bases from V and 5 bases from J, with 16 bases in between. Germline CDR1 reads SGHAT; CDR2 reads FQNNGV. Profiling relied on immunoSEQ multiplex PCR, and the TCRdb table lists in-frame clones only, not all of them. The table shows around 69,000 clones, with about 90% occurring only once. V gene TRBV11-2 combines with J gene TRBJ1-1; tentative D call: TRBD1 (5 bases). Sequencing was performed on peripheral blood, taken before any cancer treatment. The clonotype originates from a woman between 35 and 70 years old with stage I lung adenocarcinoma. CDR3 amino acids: CASSQPPGITEAFF. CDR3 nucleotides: TGTGCCAGCAGTCAACCCCCAGGGATTACTGAAGCTTTCTTT.